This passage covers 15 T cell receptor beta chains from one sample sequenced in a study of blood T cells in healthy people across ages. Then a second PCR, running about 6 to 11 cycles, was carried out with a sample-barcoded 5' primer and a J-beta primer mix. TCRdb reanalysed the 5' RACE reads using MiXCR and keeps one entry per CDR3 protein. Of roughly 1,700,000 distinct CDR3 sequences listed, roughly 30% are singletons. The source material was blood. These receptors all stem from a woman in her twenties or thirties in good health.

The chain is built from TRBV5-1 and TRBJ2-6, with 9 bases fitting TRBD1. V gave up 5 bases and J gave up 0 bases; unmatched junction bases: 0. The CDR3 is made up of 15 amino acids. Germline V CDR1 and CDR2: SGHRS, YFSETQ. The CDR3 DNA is TGCGCCAGCAGGGGACAGGGCTCTGGGGCCAACGTCCTGACTTTC. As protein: CASRGQGSGANVLTF.

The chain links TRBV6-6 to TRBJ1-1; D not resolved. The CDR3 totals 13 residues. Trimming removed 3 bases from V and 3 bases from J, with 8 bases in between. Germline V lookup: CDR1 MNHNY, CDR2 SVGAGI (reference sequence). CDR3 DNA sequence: TGTGCCAGCAGTTATGGGTCGTACACTGAAGCTTTCTTT. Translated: CASSYGSYTEAFF.

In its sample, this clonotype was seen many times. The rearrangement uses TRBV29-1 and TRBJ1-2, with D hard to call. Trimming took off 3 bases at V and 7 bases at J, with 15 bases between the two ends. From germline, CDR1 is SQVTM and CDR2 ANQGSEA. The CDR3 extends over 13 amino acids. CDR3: CSVEMGFLSGYTF. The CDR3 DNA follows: TGCAGCGTTGAGATGGGGTTTTTAAGTGGCTACACCTTC.

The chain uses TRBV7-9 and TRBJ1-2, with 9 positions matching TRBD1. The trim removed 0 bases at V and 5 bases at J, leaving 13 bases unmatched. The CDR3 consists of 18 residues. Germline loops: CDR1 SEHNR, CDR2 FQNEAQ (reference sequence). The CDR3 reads CASSLAGGTGPIRYGYTF. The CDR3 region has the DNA TGTGCCAGCAGCTTAGCTGGTGGGACAGGGCCCATTCGATATGGCTACACCTTC.

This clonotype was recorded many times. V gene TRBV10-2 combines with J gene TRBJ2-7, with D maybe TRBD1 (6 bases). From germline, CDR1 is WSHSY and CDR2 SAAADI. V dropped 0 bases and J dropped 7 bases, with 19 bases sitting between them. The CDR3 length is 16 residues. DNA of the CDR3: TGCGCCAGCAGTGAGTCCAGGGCTAGCAGGGGCTGGGAGCAGTACTTC. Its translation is CASSESRASRGWEQYF.

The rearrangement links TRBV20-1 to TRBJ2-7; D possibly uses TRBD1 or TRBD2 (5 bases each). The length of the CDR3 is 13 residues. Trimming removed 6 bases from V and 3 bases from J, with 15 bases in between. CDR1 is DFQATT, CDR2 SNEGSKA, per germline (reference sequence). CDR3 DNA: TGCAGTGCGAGGGGACGGGTTTTCTACGAGCAGTACTTC. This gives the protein CSARGRVFYEQYF.

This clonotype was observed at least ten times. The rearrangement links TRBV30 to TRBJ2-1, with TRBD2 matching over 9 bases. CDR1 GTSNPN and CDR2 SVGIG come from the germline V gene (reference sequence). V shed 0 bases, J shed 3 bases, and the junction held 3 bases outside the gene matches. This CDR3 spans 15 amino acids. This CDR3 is CAWSVAGGVYNEQFF. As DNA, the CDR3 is TGTGCCTGGAGTGTAGCGGGAGGAGTCTACAATGAGCAGTTCTTC.

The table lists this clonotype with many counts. The CDR3, as DNA: TGCGCCAGCAGCTTTAACATTGGAGGCTACACTGAAGCTTTCTTT. Its protein product is CASSFNIGGYTEAFF. This rearrangement joins TRBV5-1 to TRBJ1-1; D remains unclear. CDR1 and CDR2 (germline): SGHRS, YFSETQ. The CDR3 contains 15 residues. V dropped 2 bases and J dropped 3 bases, with 14 bases sitting between them.

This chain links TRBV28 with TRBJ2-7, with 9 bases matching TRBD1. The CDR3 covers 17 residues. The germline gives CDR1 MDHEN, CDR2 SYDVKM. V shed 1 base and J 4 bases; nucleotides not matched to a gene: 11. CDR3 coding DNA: TGTGCCAGCAGTTTATCCCATCCCGGGACAGGGCCGTACGAGCAGTACTTC. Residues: CASSLSHPGTGPYEQYF. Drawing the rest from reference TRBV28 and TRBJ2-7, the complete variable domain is DVKVTQSSRYLVKRTGEKVFLECVQDMDHENMFWYRQDPGLGLRLIYFSYDVKMKEKGDIPEGYSVSREKKERFSLILESASTNQTSMYLCASSLSHPGTGPYEQYFGPGTRLTVT.

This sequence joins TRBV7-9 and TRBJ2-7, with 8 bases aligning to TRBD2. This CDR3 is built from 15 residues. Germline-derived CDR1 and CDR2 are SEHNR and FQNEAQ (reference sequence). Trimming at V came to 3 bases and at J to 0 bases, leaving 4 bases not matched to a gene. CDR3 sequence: CASSFLSGVSYEQYF. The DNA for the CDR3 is TGTGCCAGCAGCTTTCTTAGCGGGGTCTCCTACGAGCAGTACTTC.

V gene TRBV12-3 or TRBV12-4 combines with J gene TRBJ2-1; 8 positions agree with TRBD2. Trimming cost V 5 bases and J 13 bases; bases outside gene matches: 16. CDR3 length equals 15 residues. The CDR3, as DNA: TGTGCCAGCAGTCCCAATAGCGGGAAAGGGGAGACCCAGTTCTTC. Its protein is CASSPNSGKGETQFF.

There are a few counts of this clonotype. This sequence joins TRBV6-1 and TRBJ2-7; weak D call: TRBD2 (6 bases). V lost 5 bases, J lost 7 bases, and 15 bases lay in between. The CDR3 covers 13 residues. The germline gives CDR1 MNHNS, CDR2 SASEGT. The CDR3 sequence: CASSPRDLREQYF. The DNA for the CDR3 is TGTGCCAGCAGTCCGCGGGACCTTCGGGAGCAGTACTTC.

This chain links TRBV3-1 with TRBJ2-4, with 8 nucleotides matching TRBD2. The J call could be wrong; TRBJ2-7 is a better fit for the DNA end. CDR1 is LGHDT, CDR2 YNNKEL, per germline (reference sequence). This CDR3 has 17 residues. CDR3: CASSQAGLTSGPYEQYF. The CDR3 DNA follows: TGTGCCAGCAGCCAAGCAGGCCTAACTAGCGGCCCCTACGAGCAGTACTTC.

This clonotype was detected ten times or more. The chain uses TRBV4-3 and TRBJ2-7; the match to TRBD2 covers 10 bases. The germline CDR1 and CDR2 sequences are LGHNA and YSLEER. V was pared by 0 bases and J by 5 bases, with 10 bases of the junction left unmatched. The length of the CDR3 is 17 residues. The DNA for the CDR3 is TGCGCCAGCAGCCAAGATGGGGGAACTAGCGGGATAAACGAGCAGTACTTC. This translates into CASSQDGGTSGINEQYF.

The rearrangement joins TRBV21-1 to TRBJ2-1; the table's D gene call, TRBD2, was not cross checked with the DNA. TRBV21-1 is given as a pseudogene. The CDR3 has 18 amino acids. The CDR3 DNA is TGTGCCAGCAGCAACAGACTAGCGGGGTTAAGCTCCTACAATGAGCAGTTCTTC. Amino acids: CASSNRLAGLSSYNEQFF.